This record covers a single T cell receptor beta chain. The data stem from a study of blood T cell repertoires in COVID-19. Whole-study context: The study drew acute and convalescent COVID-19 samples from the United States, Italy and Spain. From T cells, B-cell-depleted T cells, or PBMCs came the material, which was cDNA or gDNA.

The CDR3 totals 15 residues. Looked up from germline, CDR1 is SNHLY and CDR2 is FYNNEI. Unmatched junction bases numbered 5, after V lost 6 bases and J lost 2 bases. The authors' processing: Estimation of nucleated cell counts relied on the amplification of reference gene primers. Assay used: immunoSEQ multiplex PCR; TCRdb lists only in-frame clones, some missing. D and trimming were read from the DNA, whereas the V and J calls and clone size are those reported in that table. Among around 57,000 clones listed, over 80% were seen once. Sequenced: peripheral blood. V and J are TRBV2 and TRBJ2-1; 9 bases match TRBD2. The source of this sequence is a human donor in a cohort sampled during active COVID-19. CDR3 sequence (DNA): TGTGCCAGCAGGTTCGCGGGAGGGCCCTACAATGAGCAGTTCTTC. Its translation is CASRFAGGPYNEQFF. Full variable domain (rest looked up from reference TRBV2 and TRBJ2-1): EPEVTQTPSHQVTQMGQEVILRCVPISNHLYFYWYRQILGQKVEFLVSFYNNEISEKSEIFDDQFSVERPDGSNFTLKIRSTKLEDSAMYFCASRFAGGPYNEQFFGPGTRLTVL.